These 5 T cell receptor beta chains were sequenced from one sample in a study of shared clonotypes between healthy human individuals (dated by TCRdb to 2018 to 2020). The library was made by the immunoSEQ multiplex PCR assay. Entries here come from immuneACCESS through TCRdb and include only in-frame sequences with V and J called. Some clones fail to appear in such tables; in the studies checked, an unresolved V gene covers under half of the shortfall, and the cause of the remainder is unknown. The sample table records 1,500,000 or so clones; around 98.5% of these occur just once. The top ten clones comprise under 0.45% of the sample. Sequenced: naive CD4+ T cells sorted from blood. Per the publication, the cell subset or site label means: CD45RA+ positively selected. The receptors derive from a man under 40 in good health.

The rearrangement links TRBV7-8 to TRBJ2-7; tentative D call: TRBD1 (5 bases). The CDR3 spans 13 residues. The V gene lost 1 base and the J gene lost 5 bases, with 9 bases spanning the gap. CDR1 and CDR2 from the germline V gene are SGHVS and FQNEAQ. CDR3 protein: CASSLVGRDEQYF. DNA for the CDR3: TGTGCCAGCAGCTTAGTGGGCAGGGACGAGCAGTACTTC.

The chain combines TRBV5-4 with TRBJ2-2; D remains ambiguous. Germline V lookup: CDR1 SGHNT, CDR2 YYREEE (reference sequence). The CDR3 loop spans 14 amino acids. Between the trimmed V and J ends, which lost 3 bases and 3 bases, there was a span of 9 bases. The CDR3 spells CASSSAAYTGELFF. The CDR3 nucleotides are TGTGCCAGCAGCTCGGCGGCTTACACCGGGGAGCTGTTTTTT.

Worth noting for this clone: At one boundary the junction diverges from the germline segment, which might be a read error. The chain has TRBV20-1 and TRBJ2-5; no firm D call. Germline V gene lookup returns CDR1 DFQATT and CDR2 SNEGSKA (reference sequence). CDR3 length equals 11 residues. The CDR3: CSARGRQVWDF. CDR3 coding DNA: TGCAGTGCTAGAGGTCGGCAGGTCTGGGACTTC.

The chain is built from TRBV19 and TRBJ1-2; 7 bases are a match to TRBD1. Losses at the gene ends were 4 bases for V and 5 bases for J; bases not matched to a gene: 4. This CDR3 comprises 13 residues. Germline V lookup: CDR1 LNHDA, CDR2 SQIVND (reference sequence). CDR3 loop: CASSTRQGYGYTF. The CDR3 DNA is TGTGCCAGTAGTACCCGACAGGGTTATGGCTACACCTTC.

The chain combines TRBV28 with TRBJ1-5; D unclear. This CDR3 contains 10 residues. Germline assignment: CDR1 MDHEN and CDR2 SYDVKM. V was trimmed by 10 bases and J by 4 bases, leaving 5 bases between them. The DNA of the CDR3 is TGTGCCAACGGGAATCAGCCCCAGCATTTT. Protein sequence: CANGNQPQHF.